This T cell receptor (beta chain) was found in a study of vaccination effects on CD4 cells after COVID-19. Study-wide findings and caveats: The study enrolled few convalescent patients and sampled no early post-infection timepoints.

ViraFEST expansion of antigen-specific CD4+ T cells with viral peptide pools preceded sequencing. Following 10 days of culture, CD4+ T cells were isolated. The culture medium for 1.5 million to 2 million PBMC per well included roughly 10 IU/ml IL-2 and around 10 ug/ml peptides. IL-2 medium supplanted half the medium on days 3 and 7. Some clones are missing from TCRdb's copy, which holds only in-frame ones; the method was immunoSEQ multiplex PCR. The sample has roughly 20,000 clones; approximately 70% are singletons. This clone was seen only a few times. Its antigen is not identified. The germline V gene has CDR1 MNHEY and CDR2 SVGAGI. The CDR3 sequence is 15 residues long. Trimming removed 2 bases from V and 10 bases from J, with 17 bases in between.

This chain connects TRBV6-5 to TRBJ1-4; weak D call: TRBD1 (5 bases). This TCR came from a human donor who received a COVID-19 vaccine. Sequenced here: CD4+ T cells from PBMCs cultured with HCoV-229E spike peptides, sampled before COVID-19 vaccination. CDR3 sequence reads: CASSYTTDLVGKLFF. The CDR3 nucleotides are TGTGCCAGCAGTTACACGACAGACCTGGTTGGAAAACTGTTTTTT.